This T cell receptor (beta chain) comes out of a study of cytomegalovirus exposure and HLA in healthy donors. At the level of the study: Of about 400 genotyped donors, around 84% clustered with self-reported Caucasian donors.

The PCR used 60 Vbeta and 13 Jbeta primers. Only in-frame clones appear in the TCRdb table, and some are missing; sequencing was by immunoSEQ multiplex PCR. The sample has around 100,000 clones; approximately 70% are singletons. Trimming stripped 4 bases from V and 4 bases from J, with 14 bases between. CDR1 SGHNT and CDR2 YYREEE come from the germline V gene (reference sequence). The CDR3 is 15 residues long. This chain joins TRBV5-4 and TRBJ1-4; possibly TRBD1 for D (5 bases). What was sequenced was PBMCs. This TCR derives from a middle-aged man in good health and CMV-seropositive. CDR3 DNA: TGTGCCAGCAGCCCCGGGACTAACCTTAATGAAAAACTGTTTTTT. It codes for CASSPGTNLNEKLFF. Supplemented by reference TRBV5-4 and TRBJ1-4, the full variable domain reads ETGVTQSPTHLIKTRGQQVTLRCSSQSGHNTVSWYQQALGQGPQFIFQYYREEENGRGNFPPRFSGLQFPNYSSELNVNALELDDSALYLCASSPGTNLNEKLFFGSGTQLSVL.